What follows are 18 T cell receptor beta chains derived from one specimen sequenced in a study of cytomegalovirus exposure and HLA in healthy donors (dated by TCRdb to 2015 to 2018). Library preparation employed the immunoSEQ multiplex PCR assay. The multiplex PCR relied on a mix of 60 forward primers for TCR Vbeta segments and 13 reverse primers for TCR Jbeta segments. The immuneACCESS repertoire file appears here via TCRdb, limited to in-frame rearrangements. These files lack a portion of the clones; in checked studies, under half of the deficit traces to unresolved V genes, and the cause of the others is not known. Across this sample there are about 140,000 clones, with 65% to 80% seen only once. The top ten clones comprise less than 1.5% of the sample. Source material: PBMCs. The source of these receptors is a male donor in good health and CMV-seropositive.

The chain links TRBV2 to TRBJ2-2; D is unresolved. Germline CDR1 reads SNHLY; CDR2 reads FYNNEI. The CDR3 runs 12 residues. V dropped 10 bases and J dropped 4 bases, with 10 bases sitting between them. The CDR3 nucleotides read TGTGCCACTCTGACACCCACCGGGGAGCTGTTTTTT. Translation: CATLTPTGELFF.

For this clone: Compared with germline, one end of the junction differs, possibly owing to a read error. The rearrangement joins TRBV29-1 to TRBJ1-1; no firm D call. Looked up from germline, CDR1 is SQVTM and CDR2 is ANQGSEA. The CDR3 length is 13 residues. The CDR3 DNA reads TGCAGCGTCGAAGGAGGGTGGGTGGCTGAAGCTTTCTTT. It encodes CSVEGGWVAEAFF.

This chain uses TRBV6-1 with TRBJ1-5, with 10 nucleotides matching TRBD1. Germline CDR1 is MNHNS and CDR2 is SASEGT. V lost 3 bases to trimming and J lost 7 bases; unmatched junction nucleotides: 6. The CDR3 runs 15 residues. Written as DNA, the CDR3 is TGTGCCAGCAGTGAGGGACAGGGGTATAGACAGCCCCAGCATTTT. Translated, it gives CASSEGQGYRQPQHF.

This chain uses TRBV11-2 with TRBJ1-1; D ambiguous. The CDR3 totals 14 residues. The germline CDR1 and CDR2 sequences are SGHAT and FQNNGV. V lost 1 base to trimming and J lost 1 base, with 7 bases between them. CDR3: CASSLVRGNTEAFF. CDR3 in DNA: TGTGCCAGCAGCTTAGTTCGAGGGAACACTGAAGCTTTCTTT.

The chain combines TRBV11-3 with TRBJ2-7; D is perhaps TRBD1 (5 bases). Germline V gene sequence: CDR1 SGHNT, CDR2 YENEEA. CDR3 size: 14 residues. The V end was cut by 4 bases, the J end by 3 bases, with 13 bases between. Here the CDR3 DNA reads TGTGCCAGCAGCTCCGACAGTTTTTGCTACGAGCAGTACTTC. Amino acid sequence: CASSSDSFCYEQYF.

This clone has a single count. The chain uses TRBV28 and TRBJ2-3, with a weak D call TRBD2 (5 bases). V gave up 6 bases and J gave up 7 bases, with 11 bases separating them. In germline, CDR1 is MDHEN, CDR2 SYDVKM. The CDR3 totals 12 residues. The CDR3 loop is CASSASGNTQYF. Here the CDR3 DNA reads TGTGCCAGCAGCGCCTCGGGGAATACGCAGTATTTT. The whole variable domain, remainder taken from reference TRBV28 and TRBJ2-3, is DVKVTQSSRYLVKRTGEKVFLECVQDMDHENMFWYRQDPGLGLRLIYFSYDVKMKEKGDIPEGYSVSREKKERFSLILESASTNQTSMYLCASSASGNTQYFGPGTRLTVL.

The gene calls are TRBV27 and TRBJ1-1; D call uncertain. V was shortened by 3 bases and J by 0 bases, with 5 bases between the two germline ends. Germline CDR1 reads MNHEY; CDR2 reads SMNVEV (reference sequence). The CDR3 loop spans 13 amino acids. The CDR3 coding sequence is TGTGCCAGCAGTTTTGCGATGAACACTGAAGCTTTCTTT. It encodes CASSFAMNTEAFF.

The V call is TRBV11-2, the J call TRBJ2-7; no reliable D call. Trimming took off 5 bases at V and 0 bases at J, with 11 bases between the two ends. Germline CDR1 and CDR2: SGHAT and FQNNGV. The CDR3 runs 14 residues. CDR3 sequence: CASSPGRRSYEQYF. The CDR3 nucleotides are TGTGCCAGCAGCCCCGGCAGGCGCTCCTACGAGCAGTACTTC. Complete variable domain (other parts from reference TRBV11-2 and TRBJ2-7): EAGVAQSPRYKIIEKRQSVAFWCNPISGHATLYWYQQILGQGPKLLIQFQNNGVVDDSQLPKDRFSAERLKGVDSTLKIQPAKLEDSAVYLCASSPGRRSYEQYFGPGTRLTVT.

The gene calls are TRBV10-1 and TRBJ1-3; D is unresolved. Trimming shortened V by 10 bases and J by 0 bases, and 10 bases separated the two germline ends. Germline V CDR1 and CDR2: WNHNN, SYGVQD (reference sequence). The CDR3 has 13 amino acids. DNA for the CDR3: TGCGCCACCCAGCGGAGCTCTGGAAACACCATATATTTT. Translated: CATQRSSGNTIYF.

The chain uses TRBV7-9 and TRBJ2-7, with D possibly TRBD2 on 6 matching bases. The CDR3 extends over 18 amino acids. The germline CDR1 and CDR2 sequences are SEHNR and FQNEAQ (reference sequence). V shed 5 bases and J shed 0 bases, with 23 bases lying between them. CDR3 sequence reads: CASSEPGFRDLSSYEQYF. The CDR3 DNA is TGTGCCAGCAGCGAACCTGGTTTTCGGGACTTGAGCTCCTACGAGCAGTACTTC. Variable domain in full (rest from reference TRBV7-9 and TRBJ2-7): DTGVSQNPRHKITKRGQNVTFRCDPISEHNRLYWYRQTLGQGPEFLTYFQNEAQLEKSRLLSDRFSAERPKGSFSTLEIQRTEQGDSAMYLCASSEPGFRDLSSYEQYFGPGTRLTVT.

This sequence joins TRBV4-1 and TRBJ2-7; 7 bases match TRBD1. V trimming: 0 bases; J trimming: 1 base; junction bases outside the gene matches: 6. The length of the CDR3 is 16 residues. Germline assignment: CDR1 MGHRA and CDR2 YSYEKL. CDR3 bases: TGCGCCAGCAGCCAAGATTTCCCAGGGGGTTCCTACGAGCAGTACTTC. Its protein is CASSQDFPGGSYEQYF.

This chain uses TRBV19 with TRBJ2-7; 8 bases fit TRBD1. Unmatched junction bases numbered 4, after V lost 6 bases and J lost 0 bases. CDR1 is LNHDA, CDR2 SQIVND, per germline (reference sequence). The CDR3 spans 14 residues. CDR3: CASSYRGSSYEQYF. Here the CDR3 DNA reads TGTGCCAGTAGCTACAGGGGGAGCTCCTACGAGCAGTACTTC.

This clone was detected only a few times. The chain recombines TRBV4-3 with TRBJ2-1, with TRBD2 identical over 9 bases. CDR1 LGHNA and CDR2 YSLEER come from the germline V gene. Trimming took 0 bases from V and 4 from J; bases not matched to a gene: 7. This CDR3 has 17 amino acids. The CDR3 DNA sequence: TGCGCCAGCAGCCAAGATTGGGGGCTAGCGGGGTACAATGAGCAGTTCTTC. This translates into CASSQDWGLAGYNEQFF.

The DNA of the CDR3 is TGTGCCAGCAGCGTAACCCAGACAGGGAACTATGGCTACACCTTC. It codes for CASSVTQTGNYGYTF. This chain links TRBV9 with TRBJ1-2; 7 nucleotides match TRBD1. After removal of 1 base from V and 2 bases from J, the junction contained 5 bases not matched to a gene. Germline V CDR1 and CDR2: SGDLS, YYNGEE. The CDR3 has 15 residues.

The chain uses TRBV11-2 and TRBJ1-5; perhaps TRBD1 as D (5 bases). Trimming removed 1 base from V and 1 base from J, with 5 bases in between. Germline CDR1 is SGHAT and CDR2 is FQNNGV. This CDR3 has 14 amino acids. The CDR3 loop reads CASSLAGSNQPQHF. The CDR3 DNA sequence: TGTGCCAGCAGCTTAGCAGGGAGCAATCAGCCCCAGCATTTT.

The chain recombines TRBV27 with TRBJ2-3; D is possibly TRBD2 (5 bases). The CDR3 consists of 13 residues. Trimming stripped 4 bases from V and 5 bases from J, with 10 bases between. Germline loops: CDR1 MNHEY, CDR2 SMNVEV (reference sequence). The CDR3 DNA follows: TGTGCCAGCAGTTCGGGGTGGGGAGATACGCAGTATTTT. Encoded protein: CASSSGWGDTQYF.

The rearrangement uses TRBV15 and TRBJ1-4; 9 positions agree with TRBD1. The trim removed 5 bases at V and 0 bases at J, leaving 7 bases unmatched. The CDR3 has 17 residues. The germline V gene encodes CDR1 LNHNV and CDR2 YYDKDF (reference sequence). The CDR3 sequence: CATSATGGIATNEKLFF. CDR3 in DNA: TGTGCCACCAGCGCGACAGGGGGGATTGCAACTAATGAAAAACTGTTTTTT. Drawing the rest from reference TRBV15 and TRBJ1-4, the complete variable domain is DAMVIQNPRYQVTQFGKPVTLSCSQTLNHNVMYWYQQKSSQAPKLLFHYYDKDFNNEADTPDNFQSRRPNTSFCFLDIRSPGLGDTAMYLCATSATGGIATNEKLFFGSGTQLSVL.

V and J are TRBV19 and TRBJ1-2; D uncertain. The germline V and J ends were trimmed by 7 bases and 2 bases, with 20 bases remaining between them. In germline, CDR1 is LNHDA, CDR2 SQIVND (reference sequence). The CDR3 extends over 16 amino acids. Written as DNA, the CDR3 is TGTGCCAGTAAATCCGACTTCCACGGCCGGAACTATGGCTACACCTTC. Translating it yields CASKSDFHGRNYGYTF.